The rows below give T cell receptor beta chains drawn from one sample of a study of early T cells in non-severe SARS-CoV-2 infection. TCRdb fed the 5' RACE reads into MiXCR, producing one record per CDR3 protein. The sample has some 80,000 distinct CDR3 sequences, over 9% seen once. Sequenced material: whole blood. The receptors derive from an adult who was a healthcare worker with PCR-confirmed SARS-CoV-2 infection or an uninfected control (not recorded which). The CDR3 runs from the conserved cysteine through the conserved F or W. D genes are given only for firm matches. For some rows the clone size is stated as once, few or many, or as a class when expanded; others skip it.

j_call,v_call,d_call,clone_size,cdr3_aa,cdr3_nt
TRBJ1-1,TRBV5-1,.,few,CASSLGATANTEAFF,TGCGCCAGCAGCTTGGGAGCAACAGCGAACACTGAAGCTTTCTTT
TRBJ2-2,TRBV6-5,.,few,CASSYSEAGELFF,TGTGCCAGCAGTTACTCGGAGGCCGGGGAGCTGTTTTTT
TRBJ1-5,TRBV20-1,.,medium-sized,CSATTGNQPQHF,TGCAGTGCCACCACGGGCAATCAGCCCCAGCATTTT
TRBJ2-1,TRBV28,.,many,CASSFWLKPSSYNEQFF,TGTGCCAGCAGTTTCTGGCTGAAACCGAGCTCCTACAATGAGCAGTTCTTC
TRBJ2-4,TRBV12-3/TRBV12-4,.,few,CASSWGKNIQYF,TGTGCCAGCAGTTGGGGCAAAAACATTCAGTACTTC
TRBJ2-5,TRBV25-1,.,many,CASSESARYQETQYF,TGTGCCAGCAGTGAATCAGCAAGGTACCAAGAGACCCAGTACTTC
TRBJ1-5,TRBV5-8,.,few,CASSYRWGDVRNQPQHF,TGTGCCAGCAGCTATCGGTGGGGGGACGTTAGGAATCAGCCCCAGCATTTT
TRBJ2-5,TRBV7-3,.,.,CASSRGGGAETQYF,TGTGCCAGCAGCCGTGGCGGAGGGGCAGAGACCCAGTACTTC
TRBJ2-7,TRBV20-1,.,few,CSALGDVSSYEQYF,TGCAGTGCTCTGGGGGACGTCAGCTCCTACGAGCAGTACTTC
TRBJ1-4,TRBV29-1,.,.,CSVDVTGSEKLFF,TGCAGCGTTGATGTTACAGGGAGTGAAAAACTGTTTTTT
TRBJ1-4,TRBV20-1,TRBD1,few,CSARRTGGREKLFF,TGCAGTGCCCGCCGGACAGGGGGACGTGAAAAACTGTTTTTT
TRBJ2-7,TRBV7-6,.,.,CASSFSRDYEQYF,TGTGCCAGCAGCTTTAGTAGAGACTACGAGCAGTACTTC
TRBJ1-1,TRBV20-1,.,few,CSARPDTEAFF,TGCAGTGCTAGACCCGACACTGAAGCTTTCTTT
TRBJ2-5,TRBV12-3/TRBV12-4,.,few,CASKQEETQYF,TGTGCCAGCAAGCAGGAAGAGACCCAGTACTTC
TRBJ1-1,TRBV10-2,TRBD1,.,CASSVTGVGTEAFF,TGCGCCAGCAGCGTGACAGGGGTTGGCACTGAAGCTTTCTTT
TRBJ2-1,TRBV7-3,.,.,CASSLPGSSYNEQFF,TGTGCCAGCAGCTTACCCGGGAGCTCCTACAATGAGCAGTTCTTC
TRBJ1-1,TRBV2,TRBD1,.,CASSGGHGTATEAFF,TGTGCCAGCAGTGGTGGACACGGGACAGCGACTGAAGCTTTCTTT
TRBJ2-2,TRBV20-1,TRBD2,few,CSAGGLAGEVGELFF,TGCAGCGCAGGGGGTCTAGCGGGAGAGGTCGGGGAGCTGTTTTTT
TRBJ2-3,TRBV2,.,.,CASRTKATSADTQYF,TGTGCCAGCAGAACAAAGGCGACTAGTGCAGATACGCAGTATTTT
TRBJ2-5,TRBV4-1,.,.,CASSQGIQETQYF,TGCGCCAGCAGCCAGGGAATTCAAGAGACCCAGTACTTC
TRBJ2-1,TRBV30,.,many,CACGLSSYNEQFF,TGTGCCTGCGGCTTGAGCTCCTACAATGAGCAGTTCTTC
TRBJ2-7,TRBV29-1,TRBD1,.,CSVGQGNSYEQYF,TGCAGCGTTGGACAGGGGAATTCCTACGAGCAGTACTTC
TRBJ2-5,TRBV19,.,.,CASTPSLGYKETQYF,TGTGCCAGTACCCCGTCGTTGGGGTATAAGGAGACCCAGTACTTC
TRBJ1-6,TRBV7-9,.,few,CASSLVVGRTLHF,TGTGCCAGCAGCTTAGTAGTGGGAAGGACTCTCCACTTT
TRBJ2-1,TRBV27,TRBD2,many,CASSFLAGELNNEQFF,TGTGCCAGCAGTTTTTTAGCGGGAGAGCTAAACAATGAGCAGTTCTTC
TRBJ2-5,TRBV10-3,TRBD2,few,CATGTIQETQYF,TGTGCCACCGGGACTATTCAAGAGACCCAGTACTTC
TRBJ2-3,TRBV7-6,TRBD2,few,CASSSLSTSGRNPYTDTQYF,TGTGCCAGCAGCTCCCTTTCGACTAGCGGGAGGAACCCTTACACAGATACGCAGTATTTT
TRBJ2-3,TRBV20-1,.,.,CSPRAVRTRADTQYF,TGCAGTCCTCGGGCTGTGAGGACTCGAGCAGATACGCAGTATTTT
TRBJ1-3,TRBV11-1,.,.,CASSSSRGSGNTIYF,TGTGCCAGCAGCTCATCCAGGGGATCTGGAAACACCATATATTTT
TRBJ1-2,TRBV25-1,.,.,CASSEYWGYGYTF,TGTGCCAGCAGTGAATATTGGGGCTATGGCTACACCTTC
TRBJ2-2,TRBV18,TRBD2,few,CASSLWTSGSANTGELFF,TGTGCCAGCTCACTTTGGACTAGCGGGAGCGCGAACACCGGGGAGCTGTTTTTT
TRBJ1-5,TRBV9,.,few,CASSVGGLNQPQHF,TGTGCCAGCAGCGTGGGAGGGCTCAATCAGCCCCAGCATTTT
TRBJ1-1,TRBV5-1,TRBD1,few,CASSLGTGRTEAFF,TGCGCCAGCAGCCTGGGGACAGGGAGAACTGAAGCTTTCTTT
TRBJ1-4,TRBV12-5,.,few,CASGLGTANEKLFF,TGTGCTAGTGGTTTGGGGACCGCTAATGAAAAACTGTTTTTT
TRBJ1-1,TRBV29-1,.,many,CSVEPQVKAFF,TGCAGCGTTGAACCCCAAGTTAAAGCTTTCTTT
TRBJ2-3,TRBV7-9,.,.,CASSLYSMRSTDTQYF,TGTGCCAGCAGCTTATACTCTATGCGAAGCACAGATACGCAGTATTTT
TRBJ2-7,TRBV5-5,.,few,CASSKNYEQYF,TGTGCCAGCAGCAAGAACTACGAGCAGTACTTC
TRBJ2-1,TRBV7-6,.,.,CASYNPGTGNNEQFF,TGTGCCAGCTACAACCCCGGGACCGGCAACAATGAGCAGTTCTTC
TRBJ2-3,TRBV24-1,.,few,CATSDSHTSSTDTQYF,TGTGCCACCAGTGATTCTCACACATCTAGCACAGATACGCAGTATTTT
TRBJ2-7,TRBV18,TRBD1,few,CASSLMTGGKYEQYF,TGTGCCAGCTCACTAATGACAGGGGGCAAATACGAGCAGTACTTC